The rows below give T cell receptor beta chains drawn from one sample of a study of STAT5B mutations in CD4+ large granular lymphocyte leukemia. Libraries were prepared by immunoSEQ multiplex PCR; TCRdb keeps only in-frame clonotypes and omits some of them. The table records about 46,000 clones, about 80% of them present only once. Sequenced: CD4+ T cells from blood buffy coats. The source of these receptors is a human donor in good health. Each CDR3 is given with its conserved first and last residue. D genes are given only for firm matches. Clone size appears in some rows only: once, few, many, or a class for an expanded clone.

J gene,V gene,CDR3 length,D gene,clone size,CDR3 DNA,CDR3 protein
TRBJ2-5,TRBV5-1,14,.,.,TGCGCCAGCAGCTTGATGGGGGCCCAAGAGACCCAGTACTTC,CASSLMGAQETQYF
TRBJ2-2,TRBV5-4,14,.,.,TGTGCCAGCAGCTTGGCAGTAAACACCGGGGAGCTGTTTTTT,CASSLAVNTGELFF
TRBJ1-3,TRBV6-1,15,.,.,TGTGCCAGCAGTAGTTTCGGGTTGGGGGCAGACACCATATATTTT,CASSSFGLGADTIYF
TRBJ1-2,TRBV29-1,15,TRBD1,.,TGCAGCGTCGTTATATTCCAGACAGGGCCCCGAGGCTACACCTTC,CSVVIFQTGPRGYTF
TRBJ2-3,TRBV9,16,.,.,TGTGCCAGCAGCGTGGTGCAGGGTTTTCCCACAGATACGCAGTATTTT,CASSVVQGFPTDTQYF
TRBJ2-7,TRBV9,15,TRBD2,.,TGTGCCAGCAGCGGGGGACTAGCGGGGATTTACGAGCAGTACTTC,CASSGGLAGIYEQYF
TRBJ1-3,TRBV25-1,15,.,.,TGTGCCAGCAGTGAATATAACAGCTCTGGAAACACCATATATTTT,CASSEYNSSGNTIYF
TRBJ2-1,TRBV13,18,TRBD1,.,TGTGCCAGCAGCTCCTTCCACCCAGGACAGGGGGCGTACAATGAGCAGTTCTTC,CASSSFHPGQGAYNEQFF
TRBJ1-6,TRBV29-1,13,TRBD1,few,TGCAGCGTTGGCCTGGGACAGAATTCACCCCTCCACTTT,CSVGLGQNSPLHF
TRBJ2-7,TRBV5-1,14,TRBD2,once,TGCGCCAGCAGCCTCCTAGGACTAGCGGGCGAGCAGTACTTC,CASSLLGLAGEQYF
TRBJ1-3,TRBV9,18,.,.,TGTGCCAGCAGCCCCGAAATATCCCCGCCCGGCTCTGGAAACACCATATATTTT,CASSPEISPPGSGNTIYF
TRBJ1-5,TRBV5-1,18,TRBD1,.,TGCGCCAGCAGGTGCGATTCCAGGGGGCGCGGGGGCAATCAGCCCCAGCATTTT,CASRCDSRGRGGNQPQHF
TRBJ2-7,TRBV7-9,16,.,few,TGTGCCAGCAGCCGCGTGAGGGCAGGGGATTCGTACGAGCAGTACTTC,CASSRVRAGDSYEQYF
TRBJ2-7,TRBV29-1,11,.,.,TGCAGCGTTGAAAGGGAGAACGAGCAGTACTTC,CSVERENEQYF
TRBJ2-7,TRBV2,14,.,.,TGTGCCAGCAGTGAAGCGGGGGAGGTCTACGAGCAGTACTTC,CASSEAGEVYEQYF
TRBJ2-1,TRBV10-3,14,.,.,TGTGCCATCAGTGAGTCGATGTGGGAGTCTGAGCAGTTCTTC,CAISESMWESEQFF
TRBJ1-5,TRBV28,12,.,few,TGTGCCAGCAGTTGGGGGGACCAGCCCCAGCATTTT,CASSWGDQPQHF
TRBJ2-4,TRBV30,13,.,.,TGTGCCTGGAGTGTACCTGGGGGCGGCATTCAGTACTTC,CAWSVPGGGIQYF
TRBJ2-7,TRBV2,15,.,.,TGTGCCAGCAGTGAAGACGGAGGAACATATTACGAGCAGTACTTC,CASSEDGGTYYEQYF
TRBJ1-2,TRBV19,14,.,.,TGTGCCACCTCAAGACAGAGGTTAAACTATGGCTACACCTTC,CATSRQRLNYGYTF
TRBJ2-3,TRBV11-2,16,TRBD2,.,TGTGCCAGCAGCTTAGTTAGCGGGAGTTCCGAAGATACGCAGTATTTT,CASSLVSGSSEDTQYF
TRBJ2-7,TRBV7-9,15,.,.,TGTGCCAGCAGCTCCCGGGACCGACAGGGAGGCGAGCAGTACTTC,CASSSRDRQGGEQYF
TRBJ2-3,TRBV4-1,12,.,.,TGCGCCAGCAGCCAAGTGGCAGATACGCAGTATTTT,CASSQVADTQYF
TRBJ1-2,TRBV2,14,TRBD1,.,TGTGCCAGCTCATTCTCACAGGGGAGAGATGGCTACACCTTC,CASSFSQGRDGYTF
TRBJ1-5,TRBV6-6,14,TRBD1,.,TGTGCCAGCAGACAAAGACAGGGAAGTCAGCCCCAGCATTTT,CASRQRQGSQPQHF
TRBJ1-2,TRBV12-5,15,TRBD1,.,TGTGCTAGTGGTTCGGGACAGGTCGGCTCCTATGGCTACACCTTC,CASGSGQVGSYGYTF
TRBJ2-1,TRBV5-1,14,TRBD2,once,TGCGCCAGCAGCCTTCAAACGGGGGGCAATGAGCAGTTCTTC,CASSLQTGGNEQFF
TRBJ1-2,TRBV2,13,.,few,TGTGCCAGCAGTGGAACCGACCGCGGTGGCTACACCTTC,CASSGTDRGGYTF
TRBJ2-1,TRBV9,17,TRBD2,.,TGTGCCAGCAGCTTACGACTAGCTACTTTATCCTACAATGAGCAGTTCTTC,CASSLRLATLSYNEQFF
TRBJ1-3,TRBV7-6,15,TRBD1,once,TGTGCCAGCAGCCGGGGACAGGGGTTCGGAAACACCATATATTTT,CASSRGQGFGNTIYF
TRBJ2-1,TRBV29-1,15,.,.,TGCAGCGAGGGGGAGGGTTGGGGACTATACAATGAGCAGTTCTTC,CSEGEGWGLYNEQFF
TRBJ2-7,TRBV6-1,12,TRBD1,.,TGTGCCAGCACCTCGGCGCCGGGACAGTGGGACTTC,CASTSAPGQWDF
TRBJ2-7,TRBV28,13,.,.,TGTGCCAGCACCACCTCAGGGGTCAGGGAGCAGTACTTC,CASTTSGVREQYF
TRBJ2-5,TRBV7-9,16,TRBD2,.,TGTGCCAGCAGCTTCGACCCTGGACTAGCGAAAGAGACCCAGTACTTC,CASSFDPGLAKETQYF
TRBJ1-2,TRBV4-1,15,.,.,TGCGCCAGCAGCCAAGTGAGTACTGACAACTATGGCTACACCTTC,CASSQVSTDNYGYTF
TRBJ2-1,TRBV6-6,13,.,.,TGTGCCAGCAGTGATCTGGACTACAATGAGCAGTTCTTC,CASSDLDYNEQFF
TRBJ2-5,TRBV29-1,13,TRBD2,few,TGCAGCGTTGATGTGGGGGGGCAAGAGACCCAGTACTTC,CSVDVGGQETQYF
TRBJ1-3,TRBV28,13,.,.,TGTGCCAGCAGTGCACCTCCCTTCTCTTACATATATTTT,CASSAPPFSYIYF
TRBJ2-1,TRBV7-3,17,.,.,TGTGCCAGCAGCTTAACGGGGGCCGTCTTAGGGGACAATGAGCAGTTCTTC,CASSLTGAVLGDNEQFF
TRBJ2-2,TRBV4-1,15,TRBD1,.,TGCGCCAGCAACAACAGGGGGATCGGCACCGGGGAGCTGTTTTTT,CASNNRGIGTGELFF
TRBJ2-7,TRBV4-2,16,.,.,TGTGCCAGCAGCCAAGTCGGTCAGCGGCTTTACTACGAGCAGTACTTC,CASSQVGQRLYYEQYF
TRBJ2-7,TRBV5-1,12,TRBD1,.,TGCGCCAGCAGCTTCGACAGGGCCGAGCAGTACTTC,CASSFDRAEQYF
TRBJ2-3,TRBV4-1,16,TRBD2,.,TGCGCCAGCAGACCGGGACTAGCGGGGGCCACAGATACGCAGTATTTT,CASRPGLAGATDTQYF
TRBJ2-1,TRBV9,13,.,.,TGTGCCAGCAGCGTAGATTTGGGGAATGAGCAGTTCTTC,CASSVDLGNEQFF
TRBJ1-1,TRBV11-3,17,.,.,TGTGCCAGCAGCTTAGGAGGGAGAGGGGGACTCGACACTGAAGCTTTCTTT,CASSLGGRGGLDTEAFF
TRBJ2-5,TRBV11-3,16,.,once,TGTGCCAGCAGCTCATTTTGGGATACAGGGTTAGAGACCCAGTACTTC,CASSSFWDTGLETQYF
TRBJ1-1,TRBV29-1,14,TRBD1,.,TGCAGCGTTGGCCCGACAGGGGGTTATCCTGAAGCTTTCTTT,CSVGPTGGYPEAFF
TRBJ1-5,TRBV10-3,15,.,.,TGTGCCATCAGTGAGAACAATCGAGGCAATCAGCCCCAGCATTTT,CAISENNRGNQPQHF
TRBJ2-3,TRBV9,14,.,.,TGTGCCAGCAGCCCGGACGGGGTCCAGGATACGCAGTATTTT,CASSPDGVQDTQYF
TRBJ2-1,TRBV19,15,.,.,TGTGCCAGTAGTATTCAGTTTGCAAGCTACAATGAGCAGTTCTTC,CASSIQFASYNEQFF
TRBJ2-1,TRBV2,14,TRBD2,.,TGTGCCAGCATCGGTGGGAGAGGAGCGGGAGATCAGTTCTTC,CASIGGRGAGDQFF
TRBJ1-1,TRBV27,13,.,.,TGTGCCAGCAGTTTTTATGGGAACACTGAAGCTTTCTTT,CASSFYGNTEAFF
TRBJ2-3,TRBV6-1,16,TRBD2,once,TGTGCCAGCAGTGAAAAGGCTACTAGCGGGGGGCACACGCAGTATTTT,CASSEKATSGGHTQYF
TRBJ2-5,TRBV11-2,16,TRBD2,.,TGTGCCAGCAGCCTGGGAGGTTATAGCGGGAAAGAGACCCAGTACTTC,CASSLGGYSGKETQYF